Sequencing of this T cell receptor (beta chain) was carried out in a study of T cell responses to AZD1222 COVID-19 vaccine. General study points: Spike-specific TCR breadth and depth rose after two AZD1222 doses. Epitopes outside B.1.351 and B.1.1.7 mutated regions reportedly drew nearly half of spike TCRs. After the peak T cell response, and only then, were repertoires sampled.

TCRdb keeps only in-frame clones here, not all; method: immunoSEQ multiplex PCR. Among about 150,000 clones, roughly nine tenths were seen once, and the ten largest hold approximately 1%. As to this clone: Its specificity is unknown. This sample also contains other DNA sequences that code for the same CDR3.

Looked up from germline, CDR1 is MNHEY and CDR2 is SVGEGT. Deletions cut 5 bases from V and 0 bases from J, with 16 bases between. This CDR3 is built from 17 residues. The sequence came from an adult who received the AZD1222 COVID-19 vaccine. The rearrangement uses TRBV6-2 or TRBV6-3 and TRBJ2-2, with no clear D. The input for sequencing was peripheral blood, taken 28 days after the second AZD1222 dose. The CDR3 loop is CASSDLGRLTNTGELFF. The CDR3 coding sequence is TGTGCCAGCAGTGACTTAGGGCGCCTAACGAACACCGGGGAGCTGTTTTTT.